Described below is a single T cell receptor beta chain sequence and its context. The target antigen is unknown. A much larger clone is a single base away; this may be a read error. The data were obtained in a study of molecular identifiers for immune sequencing clone quantification. About the study: Within a replicate experiment, RNA obtained from either around 20,000 or 99,000 naive CD8 cells was divided into five aliquots, and four of those aliquots were then sequenced.

Germline V gene data show CDR1 as ENHRY and CDR2 as SYGVKD. The CDR3 runs 14 residues. The V gene lost 4 bases and the J gene lost 1 base, with 10 bases spanning the gap. Each CDR3 protein is one row after TCRdb ran MiXCR on the PCR reads. The table records 97,000 or so distinct CDR3 sequences, roughly a quarter of them present only once. Points from the study as a whole: Investigators reportedly could detect spiked Jurkat TCR RNA from one cell among approximately 1.1 million naive cells. Highly expanded clone sizes could be underestimated through barcode sharing by identical TCR molecules.

This sequence joins TRBV10-3 and TRBJ2-5; D remains unclear. Material: naive CD8+ T cells from blood, with Jurkat cell RNA spiked in. Subset specified: FACS-sorted CD8+CD4-CCR7+CD45RA+ naive T cells. This receptor was taken from a human donor in good health. Some libraries in this study had Jurkat cell RNA spiked in. CDR3 sequence: CAISVADGQETQYF. The CDR3 DNA reads TGTGCCATCAGTGTTGCGGACGGCCAAGAGACCCAGTACTTC.